Following are 3 T cell receptor beta chains from one sample sequenced in a study of T cells after yellow fever vaccination. TCRdb analysed the 5' RACE reads with MiXCR anew, one entry per CDR3 protein. Counted here are some 350,000 distinct CDR3 sequences, about 4% occurring once; the ten biggest clones make up about 24%. The sample consisted of PBMCs, taken 5 days after the yellow fever booster vaccination. These receptors were collected from a man aged 18 to 35 who received the YFV17D yellow fever vaccine.

This clonotype has a count of ten or more. The chain has TRBV20-1 and TRBJ1-5, with a possible D match to TRBD1 (6 bases). This CDR3 contains 14 residues. Trimming left V 0 bases short and J 4 bases short, with 10 bases between. Germline V gene data show CDR1 as DFQATT and CDR2 as SNEGSKA (reference sequence). The CDR3 region is CSAREQGRNQPQHF. CDR3 sequence (DNA): TGCAGTGCTAGAGAACAGGGTAGGAATCAGCCCCAGCATTTT.

This clonotype was counted at least ten times. V gene TRBV4-2 combines with J gene TRBJ1-1; 8 bases are a match to TRBD1. The CDR3 is 14 residues long. CDR1 and CDR2 (germline): LGHNA, YNFKEQ. V shed 4 bases, J shed 6 bases, and the junction held 7 bases outside the gene matches. In DNA, the CDR3 is TGTGCCAGCAGCCCTGGACAGGGTTGGGCTGAAGCTTTCTTT. It specifies CASSPGQGWAEAFF.

This clonotype was found a few times. The chain combines TRBV24-1 with TRBJ2-1; 16 bases map to TRBD2. Germline CDR1 is KGHDR and CDR2 is SFDVKD. The CDR3 length is 19 residues. Germline trimming cut 5 bases from V and 0 bases from J; bases unmatched to any gene: 6. The CDR3: CATSGPGLAGGSSYNEQFF. The CDR3 DNA reads as TGTGCCACCAGTGGTCCGGGACTAGCGGGGGGGAGCTCCTACAATGAGCAGTTCTTC.